This entry concerns a single TCR beta chain. The assay was immunoSEQ multiplex PCR, and TCRdb's table has in-frame clones only and misses some. The repertoire holds around 100,000 clones, with roughly 92% as singletons. The data were obtained in a study of blood T cell repertoires in COVID-19. Study as a whole: In each case, the material was cDNA or gDNA derived from T cells, B-cell-depleted T cells, or PBMCs.

This CDR3 comprises 13 residues. CDR1 and CDR2 from the germline V gene are MDHEN and SYDVKM. The V and J ends lost 6 bases and 7 bases respectively, with 15 bases between them. The chain employs TRBV28 and TRBJ1-1; perhaps TRBD1 as D (5 bases). Sequencing was done on a sample of peripheral blood. The TCR originated in a woman aged 45-65 years with COVID-19, enrolled during active disease. The CDR3 loop reads CASSMSGDDEAFF. CDR3 in DNA: TGTGCCAGCAGCATGTCGGGGGATGATGAAGCTTTCTTT.